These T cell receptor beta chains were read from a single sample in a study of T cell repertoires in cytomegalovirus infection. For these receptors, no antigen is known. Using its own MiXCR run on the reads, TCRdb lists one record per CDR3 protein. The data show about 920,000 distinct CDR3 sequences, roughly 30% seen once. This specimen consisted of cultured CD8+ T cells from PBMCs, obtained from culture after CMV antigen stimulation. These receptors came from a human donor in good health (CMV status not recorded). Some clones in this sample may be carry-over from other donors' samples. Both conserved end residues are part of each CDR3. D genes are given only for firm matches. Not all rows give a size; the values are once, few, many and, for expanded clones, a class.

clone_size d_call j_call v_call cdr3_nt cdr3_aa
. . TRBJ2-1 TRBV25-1 TGTGCCAGCAGTGAATATGAGCGCAATGAGCAGTTCTTC CASSEYERNEQFF
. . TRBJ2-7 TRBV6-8 TGTGCCAGCAGTTACCTGCATACACGGGGGCCCTCTTTGTACGAGCAGTACTTC CASSYLHTRGPSLYEQYF
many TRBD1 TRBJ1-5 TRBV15 TGTGCCACCAGCAGAGACAGGGGGAGCAATCAGCCCCAGCATTTT CATSRDRGSNQPQHF
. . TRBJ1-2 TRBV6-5 TGTGCCAGCAGTCTTTTAGAAGGGGGACGATTTAACTATGGCTACACCTTC CASSLLEGGRFNYGYTF
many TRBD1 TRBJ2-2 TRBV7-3 TGTGCCAGCAGCTTAATTGGGTTATTATCGGGACAGGTCAACACCGGGGAGCTGTTTTTT CASSLIGLLSGQVNTGELFF
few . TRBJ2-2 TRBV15 TGTGCCACCAGCAGAGATTTGGCAGCCCTGAACACCGGGGAGCTGTTTTTT CATSRDLAALNTGELFF
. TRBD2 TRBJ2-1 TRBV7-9 TGTGCCAGCAGTCGCGGACTAGCGGGGGAGAATGAGCAGTTCTTC CASSRGLAGENEQFF
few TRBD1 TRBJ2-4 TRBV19 TGTGCCAGTAGTCCGGGACAGGGGGCATCCAAAAACATTCAGTACTTC CASSPGQGASKNIQYF
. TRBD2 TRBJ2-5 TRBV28 TGTGCCAGCAGGGCGGGGACTAGCGGGGAAGAGACCCAGTACTTC CASRAGTSGEETQYF
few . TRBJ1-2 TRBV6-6 TGTGCCAGCAGTTCCGCGATGGAGTACTATGGCTACACCTTC CASSSAMEYYGYTF
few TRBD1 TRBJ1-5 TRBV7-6 TGTGCCAGCTCACCCGGACAGGGGGCGCGGGGCAATCAGCCCCAGCATTTT CASSPGQGARGNQPQHF
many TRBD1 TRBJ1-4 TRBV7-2 TGTGCCAGCAGCCCCTGGGACAGGGGGAATGAAAAACTGTTTTTT CASSPWDRGNEKLFF
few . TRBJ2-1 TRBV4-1 TGCGCCAGCAGCCAAAGAGCGGACATTAGCTCCTACAATGAGCAGTTCTTC CASSQRADISSYNEQFF
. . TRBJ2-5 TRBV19 TGTGCCAGTAATGGGATACAAGAGACCCAGTACTTC CASNGIQETQYF
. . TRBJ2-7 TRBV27 TGTGCCAGCAGTTTATCGGGCTACACCTACGAGCAGTACTTC CASSLSGYTYEQYF
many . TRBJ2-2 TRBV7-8 TGTGCCAGCGACACAGGCTTCACCGGGGAGCTGTTTTTT CASDTGFTGELFF
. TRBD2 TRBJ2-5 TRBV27 TGTGCCAGCAGTTTCGGACTAGCGGGGGGTGTCCAAGAGACCCAGTACTTC CASSFGLAGGVQETQYF
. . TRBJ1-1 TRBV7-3 TGTGCCAGCAGCTTAATTCGGGGGGCAGGGAGTAAAGCTTTCTTT CASSLIRGAGSKAFF
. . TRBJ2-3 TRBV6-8 TGTGCCAGCACACAGGGTGGTGAACGCACAGATACGCAGTATTTT CASTQGGERTDTQYF
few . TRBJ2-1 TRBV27 TGTGCCAGCAGTTTATACACGGGGCCCTACAATGAGCAGTTCTTC CASSLYTGPYNEQFF
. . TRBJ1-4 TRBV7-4 TGTGCCAGCAGCCCCCCTCAAGTCTGGGAAAAACTGTTTTTT CASSPPQVWEKLFF
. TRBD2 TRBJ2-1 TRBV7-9 TGTGCCAGCAGCTTCGGACTAGCGGGGGAACACTACAATGAGCAGTTCTTC CASSFGLAGEHYNEQFF
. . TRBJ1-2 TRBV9 TGTGCCAGCAGCGATTCGAAAATCGGAGAATCTGGCTACACCTTC CASSDSKIGESGYTF
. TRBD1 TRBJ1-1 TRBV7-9 TGTGCCAGCACTACAGGGGGCGCAGAGCATAAAGCGTTCTTT CASTTGGAEHKAFF
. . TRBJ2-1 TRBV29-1 TGCAGCGTTGAGGGGTTAGCCCGCCGTTGGGAGCAGTTCTTC CSVEGLARRWEQFF
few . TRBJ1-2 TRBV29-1 TGCAGCGTTGAAGTCCGGGGCGGCTACACCTTC CSVEVRGGYTF
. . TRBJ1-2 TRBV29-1 TGCAGCGTTGAAGCCCGTGGGGGGTTCTACACCTTC CSVEARGGFYTF
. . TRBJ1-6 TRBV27 TGTGCCAGCAGTTCCCGGATAAGCTCCTATAATTCACCCCTCCACTTT CASSSRISSYNSPLHF
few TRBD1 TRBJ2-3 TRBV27 TGTGCCAGCAGTTTAGAACAGGGGTACACAGATACGCAGTATTTT CASSLEQGYTDTQYF
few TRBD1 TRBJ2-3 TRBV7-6 TGTGCCAGCAGCCATGGACAGGGGGCCTCAGATACGCAGTATTTT CASSHGQGASDTQYF
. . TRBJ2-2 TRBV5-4 TGTGCCAGCACCCCCCCCAACGCGAACACCGGGGAGCTGTTTTTT CASTPPNANTGELFF
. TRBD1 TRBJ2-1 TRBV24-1 TGTGCCACCAGTGATTTGCCAGGGGGCAACCCATACAATGAGCAGTTCTTC CATSDLPGGNPYNEQFF
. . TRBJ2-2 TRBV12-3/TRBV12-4 TGTGCCAGCAGTTTCGTGACTATACCCCCAAGGCACACCGGGGAGCTGTTTTTT CASSFVTIPPRHTGELFF
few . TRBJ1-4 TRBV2 TGTGCCAGCAGCCCGACAGGCCCTAATGAAAAACTGTTTTTT CASSPTGPNEKLFF
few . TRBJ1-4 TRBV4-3 TGCGCCAGCAGCCAAGGGCACCTGATAGGTGAAAAACTGTTTTTT CASSQGHLIGEKLFF
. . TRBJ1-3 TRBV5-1 TGCGCCAGCAGCCTACCGGGCCTGGACTCTGGAAACACCATATATTTT CASSLPGLDSGNTIYF
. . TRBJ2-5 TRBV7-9 TGTGCCAGCAGCTCGTTAAGAACCGGGGAGACCCAGTACTTC CASSSLRTGETQYF
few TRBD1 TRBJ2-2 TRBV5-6 TGTGCCAGCAGCTTGGGGGACAGGGGGCTTCGCACCGGGGAGCTGTTTTTT CASSLGDRGLRTGELFF
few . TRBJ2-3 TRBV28 TGTGCCAGCAGTGCTTTAAATGATGGAGATACGCAGTATTTT CASSALNDGDTQYF
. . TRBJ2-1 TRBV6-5 TGTGCCAGCTCCCTACAGACAGATTACTACAATGAGCAGTTCTTC CASSLQTDYYNEQFF
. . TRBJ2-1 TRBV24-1 TGTGCCACCAGTGCACGGAACAATGAGCAGTTCTTC CATSARNNEQFF
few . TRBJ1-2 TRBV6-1 TGTGCCAGCAGTTCTACACCGGGACAACGAAGTGGCTACACCTTC CASSSTPGQRSGYTF
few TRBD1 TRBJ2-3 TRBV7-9 TGTGCCAGCAGCTTAAGCCTCCGGACAGGGCACACAGATACGCAGTATTTT CASSLSLRTGHTDTQYF
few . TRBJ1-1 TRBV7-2 TGTGCCAGCAGCTTAAAGCCGATGTTGAACACTGAAGCTTTCTTT CASSLKPMLNTEAFF
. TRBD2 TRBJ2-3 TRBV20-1 TGCAGTGCTACAATCCTAGCGGGGGGGACCCACAGCACAGATACGCAGTATTTT CSATILAGGTHSTDTQYF
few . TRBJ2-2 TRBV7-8 TGTGCCAGCAGCTACGGGACTCCTCATAGCGGGGAGCTGTTTTTT CASSYGTPHSGELFF
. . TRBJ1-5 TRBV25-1 TGTGCCAGCAGTGAATATCGAGGCGGTCCACAGGGCCGATATAGCAATCAGCCCCAGCATTTT CASSEYRGGPQGRYSNQPQHF
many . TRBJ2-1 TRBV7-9 TGTGCCAGCAGCCCCGACCACAATGAGCAGTTCTTC CASSPDHNEQFF
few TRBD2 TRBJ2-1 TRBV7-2 TGTGCCAGCAGCAGACTACTAGCGGGACCCAGTGGTGAGCAGTTCTTC CASSRLLAGPSGEQFF
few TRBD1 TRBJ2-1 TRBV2 TGTGCCAGCAGTGGGGACAGGTACAATGAGCAGTTCTTC CASSGDRYNEQFF
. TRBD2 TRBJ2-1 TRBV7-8 TGTGCCAGCAGCTATTTAGCGGGGGTTACCAATGAGCAGTTCTTC CASSYLAGVTNEQFF
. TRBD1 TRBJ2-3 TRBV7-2 TGTGCCAGCAGCTCCTCCAGGGGGGATACGCAGTATTTT CASSSSRGDTQYF
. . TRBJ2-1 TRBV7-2 TGTGCCAGCAGCCCGGACACTACCAATGAGCAGTTCTTC CASSPDTTNEQFF
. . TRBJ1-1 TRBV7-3 TGTGCCAGCAGCTTTGCAGGGACGGACACTGAAGCTTTCTTT CASSFAGTDTEAFF
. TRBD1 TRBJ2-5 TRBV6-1 TGTGCCAGCAGTGGGGGACAGCAAGAGACCCAGTACTTC CASSGGQQETQYF
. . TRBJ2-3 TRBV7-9 TGTGCCAGCAGCGGAGAAAGCACAGATACGCAGTATTTT CASSGESTDTQYF
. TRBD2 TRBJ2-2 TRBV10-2 TGCGCCAGCTGGCTAGCGGGGAACACCGGGGAGCTGTTTTTT CASWLAGNTGELFF
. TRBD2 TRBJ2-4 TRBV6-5 TGTGCCAGCAGTTACTCTATCCTCGGGGGGAAAAACATTCAGTACTTC CASSYSILGGKNIQYF
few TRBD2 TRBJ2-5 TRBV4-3 TGCGCCAGCAGCCGGGGACTAGCGGTGTACCAAGAGACCCAGTACTTC CASSRGLAVYQETQYF
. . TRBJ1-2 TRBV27 TGTGCCAGCAGTTTATTAGGCAGGGAGCGCTATGGCTACACCTTC CASSLLGRERYGYTF